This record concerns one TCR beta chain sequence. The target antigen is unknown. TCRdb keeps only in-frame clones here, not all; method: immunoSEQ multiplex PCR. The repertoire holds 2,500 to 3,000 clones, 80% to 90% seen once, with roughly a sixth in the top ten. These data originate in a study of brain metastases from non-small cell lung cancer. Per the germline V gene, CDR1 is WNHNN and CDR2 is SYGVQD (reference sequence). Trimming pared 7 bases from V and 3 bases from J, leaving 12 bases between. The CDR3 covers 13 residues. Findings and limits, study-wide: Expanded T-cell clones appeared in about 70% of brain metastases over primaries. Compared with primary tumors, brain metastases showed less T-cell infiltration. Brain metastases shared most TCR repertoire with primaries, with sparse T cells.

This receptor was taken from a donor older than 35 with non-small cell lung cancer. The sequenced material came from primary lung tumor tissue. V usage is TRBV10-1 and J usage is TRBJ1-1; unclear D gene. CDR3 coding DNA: TGCGCCAGCAAGGGAAGTTGGGACACTGAAGCTTTCTTT. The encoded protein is CASKGSWDTEAFF.